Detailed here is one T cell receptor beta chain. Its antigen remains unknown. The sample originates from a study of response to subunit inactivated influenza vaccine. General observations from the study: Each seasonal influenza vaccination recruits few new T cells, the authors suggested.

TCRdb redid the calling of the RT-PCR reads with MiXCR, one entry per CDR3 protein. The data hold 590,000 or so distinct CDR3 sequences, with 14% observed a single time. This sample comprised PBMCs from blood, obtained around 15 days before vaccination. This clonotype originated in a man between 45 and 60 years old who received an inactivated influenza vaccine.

The CDR3 is CASSQVTGVGQPQHF. CDR3 coding DNA: TGCGCCAGCAGCCAGGTCACAGGGGTCGGGCAGCCCCAGCATTTT. The chain recombines TRBV4-1 with TRBJ1-5, with 7 nucleotides matching TRBD1. Trimming at V came to 3 bases and at J to 7 bases, leaving 9 bases not matched to a gene. From germline, CDR1 is MGHRA and CDR2 YSYEKL. This CDR3 comprises 15 residues.